Below are 26 T cell receptor beta chains sequenced from a single sample in a study of shared clonotypes between healthy human individuals. Some clones are missing from TCRdb's copy, which holds only in-frame ones; the method was immunoSEQ multiplex PCR. The sample lists 2 million to 3 million clones, approximately 93% occurring once. The sample taken for sequencing was naive CD4+ T cells from PBMCs. Subset here: CD45RA+ positively selected. The receptor source for this set is a man between 18 and 35 years old in good health. Some clones in this sample may be carry-over from other donors' samples.

The rearrangement joins TRBV27 to TRBJ2-2, with D perhaps being TRBD1 or TRBD2 (5 bases each). In germline, CDR1 is MNHEY, CDR2 SMNVEV (reference sequence). The CDR3 covers 14 residues. V was clipped by 6 bases and J by 0 bases, with 8 bases between them. The CDR3, as DNA: TGTGCCAGCAGGTGGGACGCGAACACCGGGGAGCTGTTTTTT. Amino acids: CASRWDANTGELFF.

As to this clone: In the same sample, other DNA sequences code for this CDR3. V is TRBV29-1 and J is TRBJ1-4; TRBD1 aligns across 7 bases. Germline CDR1 and CDR2: SQVTM and ANQGSEA. The trim removed 5 bases at V and 0 bases at J, leaving 6 bases unmatched. There are 15 residues in the CDR3. CDR3 sequence (DNA): TGCAGCGTTCGCCGGGACAGCGCAACTAATGAAAAACTGTTTTTT. Translation gives CSVRRDSATNEKLFF.

The chain uses TRBV18 and TRBJ2-1, with 12 bases lining up with TRBD2. The CDR3 runs to 15 residues. The germline CDR1 and CDR2 sequences are KGHSH and LQKENI. After removal of 3 bases from V and 6 bases from J, the junction contained 3 bases not matched to a gene. The CDR3 DNA follows: TGTGCCAGCTCACCGCTAGCGGGAGGGATCAATGAGCAGTTCTTC. The encoded protein is CASSPLAGGINEQFF.

In nucleotides, the CDR3 is TGTGCCAGCAGCCCACCGGGACTAGCCGGTAGGAGCTCCTACGAGCAGTACTTC. It translates to CASSPPGLAGRSSYEQYF. The chain carries TRBV7-2 and TRBJ2-7; 9 bases are a match to TRBD2. The CDR3 length is 18 residues. Germline CDR1 is SGHTA and CDR2 is FQGNSA. Trimming cost V 5 bases and J 0 bases; bases outside gene matches: 14.

CDR3 nucleotides: TGCGCCAGCAGCATCGCCCCGGGACAGGGGGCCGGGGAGACCCAGTACTTC. Its protein is CASSIAPGQGAGETQYF. The rearrangement links TRBV5-1 to TRBJ2-5; TRBD1 agrees at 12 bases. This CDR3 is built from 17 residues. The junction had 12 bases not matched to a gene; V was cut back by 4 bases and J by 5 bases. Germline V CDR1 and CDR2: SGHRS, YFSETQ.

The rearrangement uses TRBV5-1 and TRBJ2-1; the match to TRBD2 covers 7 bases. CDR1 SGHRS and CDR2 YFSETQ come from the germline V gene. This CDR3 comprises 14 residues. V shed 5 bases, J shed 5 bases, and the junction held 7 bases outside the gene matches. The CDR3 region has the DNA TGCGCCAGCAGTATAGCGGGCGCAGACAATGAGCAGTTCTTC. Its translation: CASSIAGADNEQFF. The whole variable domain, filled in from reference TRBV5-1 and TRBJ2-1, reads KAGVTQTPRYLIKTRGQQVTLSCSPISGHRSVSWYQQTPGQGLQFLFEYFSETQRNKGNFPGRFSGRQFSNSRSEMNVSTLELGDSALYLCASSIAGADNEQFFGPGTRLTVL.

The chain couples TRBV10-3 to TRBJ2-7, with TRBD1 matching over 7 bases. CDR3 length equals 15 residues. With 6 bases clipped from V and 3 bases from J, the junction kept 11 bases outside the gene matches. Germline CDR1 is ENHRY and CDR2 is SYGVKD. This CDR3 is CAIRRTGTTDYEQYF. DNA of the CDR3: TGTGCCATCAGACGGACAGGAACAACCGACTACGAGCAGTACTTC.

This rearrangement joins TRBV28 to TRBJ2-2; a possible D gene is TRBD2 (5 bases). The CDR3 extends over 15 amino acids. V shed 5 bases and J shed 2 bases, with 12 bases lying between them. Germline CDR1 reads MDHEN; CDR2 reads SYDVKM. CDR3 nucleotides: TGTGCCAGCAGTCCGGGAATATTTAACACCGGGGAGCTGTTTTTT. It is translated as CASSPGIFNTGELFF.

V gene TRBV18 combines with J gene TRBJ2-7; no clear D gene. The germline V and J ends were trimmed by 0 bases and 5 bases, with 17 bases remaining between them. CDR1 is KGHSH, CDR2 LQKENI, per germline. The CDR3 is made up of 16 amino acids. The CDR3 coding sequence is TGTGCCAGCTCACCACCAACCGGCCCCCCGATCAACGAGCAGTACTTC. Translating gives CASSPPTGPPINEQYF.

The count of this clone is one. The V and J genes are TRBV25-1 and TRBJ2-5; TRBD2 matches 9 bases. This CDR3 contains 17 residues. Looked up from germline, CDR1 is MGHDK and CDR2 is SYGVNS. The ends lost 4 bases at V and 11 bases at J; junction bases unmatched: 20. This CDR3 is CASSATSAGGPSGVQYF. The CDR3 DNA reads TGTGCCAGCAGTGCCACCTCCGCGGGAGGGCCCTCCGGTGTGCAGTACTTC.

This sequence joins TRBV5-1 and TRBJ2-3; D might be TRBD2 (6 bases). Germline V gene sequence: CDR1 SGHRS, CDR2 YFSETQ. The ends were cut back, 2 bases at V and 2 bases at J, with 15 bases in the middle. The CDR3 is made up of 16 amino acids. CDR3 sequence: CASSFLAGLTTDTQYF. Written as DNA, the CDR3 is TGCGCCAGCAGCTTCCTCGCGGGACTCACCACAGATACGCAGTATTTT.

As to this clone: The identical CDR3 is also encoded by other nucleotide sequences in the sample. The chain carries TRBV18 and TRBJ1-1; D ambiguous. Germline lookup yields CDR1 KGHSH and CDR2 LQKENI. The CDR3 length is 13 residues. V lost 6 bases to trimming and J lost 3 bases, with 11 bases between them. CDR3 region: CASSPRVDTEAFF. CDR3 nucleotides: TGTGCCAGCTCCCCGAGGGTTGACACTGAAGCTTTCTTT.

The chain couples TRBV28 to TRBJ2-5; D gene uncertain. Germline CDR1 is MDHEN and CDR2 is SYDVKM. The germline V and J ends were trimmed by 3 bases and 5 bases, with 16 bases remaining between them. CDR3 length: 15 amino acids. The CDR3, as DNA: TGTGCCAGCAGTTTCGGGCCGCCGAGGATGGAGACCCAGTACTTC. The encoded protein is CASSFGPPRMETQYF.

The genes are TRBV28 and TRBJ1-5; D is unresolved. Germline CDR1 reads MDHEN; CDR2 reads SYDVKM. The CDR3 runs to 15 residues. V was cut by 7 bases and J by 2 bases, with 15 bases left in between. CDR3 nucleotide sequence: TGTGCCAGCACTAATCGCGGTCGGGGCAATCAGCCCCAGCATTTT. Its translation is CASTNRGRGNQPQHF.

The chain is built from TRBV5-1 and TRBJ2-2; D is unclear. V lost 4 bases and J lost 7, with 14 bases in between. Germline values: CDR1 SGHRS, CDR2 YFSETQ. The CDR3 extends over 14 amino acids. CDR3 region: CASSPLIVGGELFF. The DNA of the CDR3 is TGCGCCAGCAGCCCTCTAATCGTTGGCGGGGAGCTGTTTTTT. Supplemented by reference TRBV5-1 and TRBJ2-2, the full variable domain reads KAGVTQTPRYLIKTRGQQVTLSCSPISGHRSVSWYQQTPGQGLQFLFEYFSETQRNKGNFPGRFSGRQFSNSRSEMNVSTLELGDSALYLCASSPLIVGGELFFGEGSRLTVL.

This clone was detected a few times. The V call is TRBV28, the J call TRBJ1-5, with 10 bases fitting TRBD1. Unmatched junction bases numbered 10, after V lost 5 bases and J lost 12 bases. CDR1 is MDHEN, CDR2 SYDVKM, per germline. This CDR3 comprises 14 residues. The CDR3 here is CASSPTYRDRGQHF. The CDR3 DNA is TGTGCCAGCAGTCCAACTTACCGGGACAGGGGCCAGCATTTT. Filled out from reference TRBV28 and TRBJ1-5, the complete variable domain reads DVKVTQSSRYLVKRTGEKVFLECVQDMDHENMFWYRQDPGLGLRLIYFSYDVKMKEKGDIPEGYSVSREKKERFSLILESASTNQTSMYLCASSPTYRDRGQHFGDGTRLSIL.

The chain uses TRBV28 and TRBJ1-6; D gene uncertain. V dropped 2 bases and J dropped 8 bases, with 10 bases sitting between them. Germline V gene data show CDR1 as MDHEN and CDR2 as SYDVKM. The CDR3 totals 14 residues. Written as DNA, the CDR3 is TGTGCCAGCAGTTTACCGCAGGTTTATTCACCCCTCCACTTT. Protein product: CASSLPQVYSPLHF. The variable domain in full, with the rest retrieved from reference TRBV28 and TRBJ1-6, is DVKVTQSSRYLVKRTGEKVFLECVQDMDHENMFWYRQDPGLGLRLIYFSYDVKMKEKGDIPEGYSVSREKKERFSLILESASTNQTSMYLCASSLPQVYSPLHFGNGTRLTVT.

The chain joins TRBV28 to TRBJ1-1; TRBD1 is a possible D gene (5 bases). Trimming cost V 7 bases and J 4 bases, with 13 bases left between them. Germline values: CDR1 MDHEN, CDR2 SYDVKM. This CDR3 is 13 amino acids long. The CDR3 DNA follows: TGTGCCAGCACCGAGGGGCCGCCCACTGAAGCTTTCTTT. It codes for CASTEGPPTEAFF.

This sequence joins TRBV28 and TRBJ2-5; possibly TRBD1 for D (5 bases). The V end lost 2 bases, the J end lost 4 bases, and 11 bases lay between the germline ends. Germline V lookup: CDR1 MDHEN, CDR2 SYDVKM. The CDR3 contains 14 residues. In DNA form, the CDR3 reads TGTGCCAGCAGTTTACGCACAGGCGGAGAGACCCAGTACTTC. Translated: CASSLRTGGETQYF.

V gene TRBV30 combines with J gene TRBJ2-1, with D perhaps matching TRBD1 (5 bases). Deletions cut 0 bases from V and 0 bases from J, with 9 bases between. CDR3 length: 15 amino acids. Germline CDR1 is GTSNPN and CDR2 is SVGIG (reference sequence). The CDR3: CAWSVGADSYNEQFF. In DNA form, the CDR3 reads TGTGCCTGGAGTGTAGGGGCAGACTCCTACAATGAGCAGTTCTTC.

The chain employs TRBV4-2 and TRBJ2-2; D possibly corresponds to TRBD2 (6 bases). Trimming shortened V by 0 bases and J by 0 bases, and 14 bases separated the two germline ends. Germline loops: CDR1 LGHNA, CDR2 YNFKEQ. This CDR3 spans 18 amino acids. This CDR3 is CASSQEGQRAANTGELFF. CDR3 nucleotide sequence: TGTGCCAGCAGCCAAGAGGGCCAGCGGGCGGCGAACACCGGGGAGCTGTTTTTT.

The chain recombines TRBV10-3 with TRBJ1-4, with D hard to call. The CDR3 has 14 amino acids. CDR1 is ENHRY, CDR2 SYGVKD, per germline. Trimming took off 2 bases at V and 10 bases at J, with 14 bases between the two ends. The chain's CDR3 is CAISEVAGQGKLFF. In DNA, the CDR3 is TGTGCCATCAGTGAGGTAGCAGGCCAAGGAAAACTGTTTTTT.

V gene TRBV7-2 combines with J gene TRBJ2-5; 11 bases map to TRBD2. J lost 14 bases, V lost 6 bases, and 8 bases had no gene match. The CDR3 is 12 amino acids. The germline V gene has CDR1 SGHTA and CDR2 FQGNSA. In DNA form, the CDR3 reads TGTGCCAGCAGACCCATAGCGGGAGGGCCTTACTTC. Its protein product is CASRPIAGGPYF.

The rearrangement links TRBV5-1 to TRBJ2-3, with D tentatively TRBD1 (6 bases). V lost 4 bases to trimming and J lost 3 bases, with 12 bases between them. The CDR3 totals 14 residues. Germline CDR1 and CDR2: SGHRS and YFSETQ. CDR3 sequence (DNA): TGCGCCAGCAGCCCAGGGGTCGCGACAGATACGCAGTATTTT. It encodes CASSPGVATDTQYF.

The chain links TRBV2 to TRBJ2-5, with D unresolved. The DNA end is more similar to TRBJ2-7, so the J call may be wrong. The CDR3 totals 14 residues. CDR1 is SNHLY, CDR2 FYNNEI, per germline. The chain's CDR3 is CASSQLPSSYEQYF. CDR3 nucleotide sequence: TGTGCCAGCAGTCAACTACCCAGCTCCTACGAGCAGTACTTC.

V is TRBV28 and J is TRBJ1-4; D might be TRBD1 (5 bases). CDR1 is MDHEN, CDR2 SYDVKM, per germline. Trimming stripped 3 bases from V and 5 bases from J, with 16 bases between. CDR3 length: 16 residues. CDR3 residues: CASSFDWDGRNEKLFF. The CDR3 region has the DNA TGTGCCAGCAGTTTTGACTGGGACGGTAGGAATGAAAAACTGTTTTTT.